Described below is a single T cell receptor beta chain sequence and its context. After extraction with the RNeasy kit, about 0.45 to 1 ug of the RNA was reverse transcribed using random hexamers. Multiplex PCR with immunoSEQ amplified the TCR beta CDR3 across 54 Vbeta and 13 Jbeta. Each CDR3 protein is one row after TCRdb ran MiXCR on the immunoSEQ multiplex PCR reads. The data hold roughly 120,000 distinct CDR3 sequences, with 85% to 95% observed a single time. The data stem from a study of CD8 T cells in Susac syndrome. Peripheral blood CD8+ and CD4+ T cells were profiled by TCR beta sequencing. The TEMRA cells underwent FACS enrichment, while the CD8+ and CD4+ T cells underwent negative isolation. The germline V and J ends were trimmed by 10 bases and 1 base, with 13 bases remaining between them. Germline-derived CDR1 and CDR2 are MNHNY and SVGAGI (reference sequence). The CDR3 is made up of 14 amino acids.

The TCR was taken from a human donor with multiple sclerosis. V usage is TRBV6-6 and J usage is TRBJ2-2; perhaps TRBD1 as D (6 bases). Sample: CD4+ T cells from PBMCs. CDR3 DNA: TGTGCCACCCAGGGGTCAGTGAACACCGGGGAGCTGTTTTTT. As protein: CATQGSVNTGELFF.